This T cell receptor (beta chain) was identified during a study of blood T cell repertoires in COVID-19. Across the whole study: The study drew acute and convalescent COVID-19 samples from the United States, Italy and Spain.

J lost 5 bases, V lost 4 bases, and 15 bases had no gene match. Germline V CDR1 and CDR2: MNHNS, SASEGT. The CDR3 has 17 amino acids. In the study's own analysis: Reference gene primer amplification gave estimated nucleated cell counts. Profiling relied on immunoSEQ multiplex PCR, and the TCRdb table lists in-frame clones only, not all of them. V, J and clone size reflect that table, while D and trimming were determined from the DNA. Of approximately 160,000 clones detected, around 81% appear once; the ten largest clones hold roughly 9.6%. This sequence joins TRBV6-1 and TRBJ2-5; TRBD1 agrees at 8 bases. The sample was peripheral blood. The TCR originated in a man aged 55-75 years with active or convalescent COVID-19. CDR3: CASSAQPPGGGRETQYF. The CDR3 nucleotides are TGTGCCAGCAGTGCGCAACCTCCAGGGGGCGGACGGGAGACCCAGTACTTC.